Each of the 15 T cell receptor beta chains below was sequenced from the same sample in a study of breast tumors, draining lymph nodes, adjacent tissues (dated by TCRdb to about 2016). Receptors were amplified or captured by multiplex PCR. The instrument was an Illumina HiSeq 2000. TCRdb passed the public sequencing reads through fastp at Q25 and MiXCR, retaining productive beta sequences. Here each entry gathers all rows of one CDR3 protein and keeps the most common genes and DNA. In this sample the table shows fewer than 200,000 distinct CDR3 sequences, roughly a third of which occur a single time. The top ten hold 4.3% of the sample. Lymph node samples were obtained from the axillary draining lymph nodes of breast cancer patients. The sequencing sample was made of axillary lymph node tissue. The receptor set was obtained from a female donor with breast cancer. Some clones in this sample may be carry-over from other donors' samples.

Remarks on this clonotype: A much larger clone differs by one base, so this may be a read error. The chain combines TRBV7-8 with TRBJ1-6; 11 nucleotides line up with TRBD1. Germline CDR1 reads SGHVS; CDR2 reads FQNEAQ. Trimming cost V 5 bases and J 8 bases; bases outside gene matches: 11. The CDR3 covers 17 residues. The CDR3 nucleotides read TGTGCCAGCAGCCAACAAAGGACAGGGGGCATATATTCACCCCTCCACTTT. It specifies CASSQQRTGGIYSPLHF.

For this clonotype: This clone may be a read error of a much larger clone one base away. V is TRBV19 and J is TRBJ2-7; D tentatively fits TRBD1 or TRBD2 (5 bases each). CDR1 is LNHDA and CDR2 is SQIVND in the germline V gene (reference sequence). V was trimmed by 5 bases and J by 6 bases, leaving 20 bases between them. The CDR3 contains 15 residues. The CDR3 protein is CASSVGTGLISEQYF. The CDR3 bases are TGTGCCAGTAGTGTCGGGACCGGCCTAATCAGCGAGCAGTACTTC.

This clonotype has ten or more counts. A read error may account for a junction end that differs from germline. The J gene is TRBJ2-2, the V gene TRBV7-7; 14 nucleotides agree with TRBD2. CDR1 and CDR2 from the germline V gene are SSHAT and FNYEAQ (reference sequence). This CDR3 comprises 17 residues. The CDR3 here is CASSEGTSGRVSGELFF. The CDR3 DNA sequence: TGTGCTAGCAGCGAAGGGACTAGCGGGAGAGTGTCCGGGGAGCTGTTTTTT.

This clonotype is judged medium-sized. The rearrangement joins TRBV11-2 to TRBJ1-4, with D perhaps TRBD1 (5 bases). The CDR3 contains 17 residues. Deletions cut 2 bases from V and 3 bases from J, with 16 bases between. CDR1 is SGHAT, CDR2 FQNNGV, per germline. In nucleotides, the CDR3 is TGTGCCAGCAGCTTACGGGGCCCGGGGAAGGCTAATGAAAAACTGTTTTTT. It yields the protein CASSLRGPGKANEKLFF.

A few counts support this clonotype. The chain combines TRBV6-5 with TRBJ2-1, with D possibly TRBD2 on 5 matching bases. Trimming took off 2 bases at V and 8 bases at J, with 13 bases between the two ends. Germline loops: CDR1 MNHEY, CDR2 SVGAGI. The CDR3 covers 14 residues. CDR3 DNA sequence: TGTGCCAGCAGTTACGGAGGTCCCAGGTATGAGCAGTTCTTC. Its protein is CASSYGGPRYEQFF.

This clonotype was counted many times. The V gene is TRBV7-9, the J gene TRBJ1-6, with unresolved D. Germline values: CDR1 SEHNR, CDR2 FQNEAQ (reference sequence). V was pared by 2 bases and J by 2 bases, with 10 bases between. This CDR3 region has 16 residues. CDR3 region: CASSLRSSAYNSPLHF. CDR3 DNA sequence: TGTGCCAGCAGCTTACGTAGCAGTGCCTATAATTCACCCCTCCACTTT.

This clonotype has a count of ten or more. The rearrangement uses TRBV11-3 and TRBJ2-5; perhaps TRBD2 as D (5 bases). There are 13 residues in the CDR3. From germline, CDR1 is SGHNT and CDR2 YENEEA. Trimming cost V 4 bases and J 2 bases, with 8 bases left between them. CDR3 amino acids: CASSSGEQETQYF. CDR3 coding DNA: TGTGCCAGCAGCTCCGGGGAACAAGAGACCCAGTACTTC.

The chain uses TRBV18 and TRBJ2-6; D might be TRBD1 (6 bases). The germline CDR1 and CDR2 sequences are KGHSH and LQKENI. The CDR3 loop spans 15 amino acids. For the CDR3, the DNA is TGTGCTAGAGATGGGGGCTGGACTGGGGCCAACGTCCTGACTTTC. The encoded protein is CARDGGWTGANVLTF.

The V call is TRBV12-3 or TRBV12-4, the J call TRBJ2-1, with D perhaps given as TRBD1 or TRBD2 (5 bases each). The CDR3 runs 17 residues. V lost 5 bases and J 4 bases, leaving 21 bases between the germline ends. The CDR3 protein is CASSIPPGRGSYNEQFF. DNA of the CDR3: TGTGCCAGCAGTATCCCTCCGGGACGGGGATCATACAATGAGCAGTTCTTC.

This clonotype was counted many times. The J gene is TRBJ2-1, the V gene TRBV19; 10 positions agree with TRBD2. The CDR3 consists of 15 residues. The V segment lost 6 bases and the J segment 7 bases; nucleotides outside the gene matches: 9. Germline CDR1 and CDR2: LNHDA and SQIVND (reference sequence). The CDR3 DNA sequence: TGTGCCAGTAGCGCAGCGGGAGGGACACGGAATGAGCAGTTCTTC. It is translated as CASSAAGGTRNEQFF. Using reference TRBV19 and TRBJ2-1 for the parts outside the CDR3, the full variable domain is DGGITQSPKYLFRKEGQNVTLSCEQNLNHDAMYWYRQDPGQGLRLIYYSQIVNDFQKGDIAEGYSVSREKKESFPLTVTSAQKNPTAFYLCASSAAGGTRNEQFFGPGTRLTVL.

This clonotype was detected many times. The rearrangement links TRBV25-1 to TRBJ2-1, with TRBD1 matching over 12 bases. After removal of 1 base from V and 10 bases from J, the junction contained 8 bases not matched to a gene. This CDR3 comprises 16 residues. Germline V gene lookup returns CDR1 MGHDK and CDR2 SYGVNS. CDR3 in amino acids: CASSEWIGTGGGEQFF. The CDR3 nucleotides are TGTGCCAGCAGTGAATGGATCGGGACAGGGGGCGGCGAGCAGTTCTTC.

The chain joins TRBV5-1 to TRBJ2-2; perhaps TRBD1 as D (6 bases). This CDR3 has 15 amino acids. Trimming left V 3 bases short and J 2 bases short, with 11 bases between. The germline gives CDR1 SGHRS, CDR2 YFSETQ. CDR3 loop: CASSSNRENTGELFF. DNA of the CDR3: TGCGCCAGCAGCTCCAACAGGGAAAACACCGGGGAGCTGTTTTTT.

This clonotype has a handful of counts. The chain employs TRBV20-1 and TRBJ2-1; 7 bases map to TRBD2. Germline loops: CDR1 DFQATT, CDR2 SNEGSKA (reference sequence). The CDR3 is 14 amino acids. V gave up 8 bases and J gave up 1 base; unmatched junction bases: 8. The CDR3 is CSTAREGSYNEQFF. In nucleotides, the CDR3 is TGCAGTACTGCCAGGGAGGGTTCCTACAATGAGCAGTTCTTC.

The table lists this clonotype with many counts. This chain uses TRBV25-1 with TRBJ2-5; D is unresolved. Germline-derived CDR1 and CDR2 are MGHDK and SYGVNS. V lost 8 bases and J lost 2, with 3 bases in between. The CDR3 length is 10 residues. The CDR3 coding sequence is TGTGCCAGCGGACAAGAGACCCAGTACTTC. This codes for CASGQETQYF.

The V and J genes are TRBV20-1 and TRBJ2-2; 13 bases map to TRBD2. The CDR3 contains 15 residues. Per the germline V gene, CDR1 is DFQATT and CDR2 is SNEGSKA (reference sequence). V gave up 5 bases and J gave up 4 bases; unmatched junction bases: 4. The CDR3, as DNA: TGCAGTGCTTCTAGACTAGCGGGGGGCACCGGGGAGCTGTTTTTT. Translation: CSASRLAGGTGELFF.